A single sample gave rise to the 15 T cell receptor beta chains below, sequenced in a study of regulatory T cells in long-lasting Graves disease. Time point denoted: newly diagnosed GD, antithyroid drugs for less than 3 months. From RNA extracted from PBMCs, the TCR library was made. Assembly of TCR beta libraries relied on iRepertoire HTBI primers together with Arm-PCR of CDR3 regions. TCRdb itself ran the multiplex PCR reads through MiXCR, one entry per CDR3 protein. The sample includes around 450,000 distinct CDR3 sequences, approximately 16% of them seen just once. The sample also formed part of further work on T cells in Graves' hyperthyroidism and ophthalmopathy.

The specimen comprised peripheral blood mononuclear cells (PBMCs), sampled at new diagnosis, from a patient treated with antithyroid drugs. The receptors here all came from a woman between 35 and 50 years old with Graves disease.

The rearrangement links TRBV28 to TRBJ1-4; 7 nucleotides match TRBD1. With V trimmed by 6 bases and J by 11 bases, 12 bases remained unmatched. CDR3 length: 14 amino acids. Germline V gene data show CDR1 as MDHEN and CDR2 as SYDVKM. Written as DNA, the CDR3 is TGTGCCAGCAGACAGCAGGGGGGGCCGGCCAAACTGTTTTTT. It yields the protein CASRQQGGPAKLFF.

This chain links TRBV4-1 with TRBJ1-5; the match to TRBD1 covers 7 bases. The CDR3 length is 14 residues. The germline V gene has CDR1 MGHRA and CDR2 YSYEKL. Trimming took 4 bases from V and 5 from J; bases not matched to a gene: 5. The chain's CDR3 is CASSPGQEYQPQHF. DNA of the CDR3: TGCGCCAGCAGCCCCGGACAGGAGTATCAGCCCCAGCATTTT.

This clonotype was observed a few times. This chain connects TRBV27 to TRBJ2-7; the match to TRBD2 covers 8 bases. The J segment lost 2 bases and the V segment lost 4 bases, leaving 7 bases of the junction unmatched. The V gene's germline CDR1 is MNHEY and CDR2 SMNVEV (reference sequence). The CDR3 is 15 residues long. As DNA, the CDR3 is TGTGCCAGCAGTTATGGTAGCGGGAAGACCTACGAGCAGTACTTC. Translation: CASSYGSGKTYEQYF.

As concerns this clonotype: A clone one base away is much larger, so this may be a read error. The chain uses TRBV20-1 and TRBJ1-1; D uncertain. Germline CDR1 is DFQATT and CDR2 is SNEGSKA (reference sequence). CDR3 size: 14 residues. The V gene lost 3 bases and the J gene lost 7 bases, with 18 bases spanning the gap. The CDR3 loop is CSASPIDPVNEAFF. CDR3 coding DNA: TGCAGTGCTAGTCCGATAGATCCTGTGAATGAAGCTTTCTTT.

This clonotype was observed at least ten times. This chain links TRBV7-9 with TRBJ1-1; D is unresolved. The CDR3 totals 12 residues. Germline V gives CDR1 SEHNR, CDR2 FQNEAQ (reference sequence). Trimming removed 1 base at V and 1 base at J, with 1 base between. DNA of the CDR3: TGTGCCAGCAGCTTAGAGAACACTGAAGCTTTCTTT. This translates into CASSLENTEAFF.

This clonotype was recorded at least ten times. This chain connects TRBV7-2 to TRBJ2-3; D is perhaps TRBD2 (6 bases). Trimming removed 1 base at V and 0 bases at J, with 8 bases between. Germline values: CDR1 SGHTA, CDR2 FQGNSA. The CDR3 covers 15 residues. This chain's CDR3 is CASSLGGESTDTQYF. The CDR3 DNA follows: TGTGCCAGCAGCTTAGGGGGGGAAAGCACAGATACGCAGTATTTT.

Ten or more counts support this clonotype. The chain has TRBV6-2 or TRBV6-3 and TRBJ1-4, with TRBD1 identical over 8 bases. This CDR3 comprises 17 residues. Germline CDR1 MNHEY, CDR2 SVGEGT. Trimming removed 8 bases from V and 0 bases from J; junction bases left unmatched: 11. The CDR3 is CASLPRTGMATNEKLFF. For the CDR3, the DNA is TGTGCCAGCCTTCCGAGGACAGGGATGGCAACTAATGAAAAACTGTTTTTT.

This clonotype was observed many times. The V and J genes are TRBV11-2 and TRBJ1-1, with D possibly being TRBD1 (5 bases). Germline V gene sequence: CDR1 SGHAT, CDR2 FQNNGV. CDR3 length: 15 amino acids. Trimming removed 7 bases from V and 0 bases from J, with 15 bases in between. Here the CDR3 reads CASNLSPGLNTEAFF. In DNA, the CDR3 is TGTGCCAGCAACCTTAGTCCAGGGCTGAACACTGAAGCTTTCTTT.

This clonotype was picked up a small number of times. The gene calls are TRBV3-1 and TRBJ2-3, with D perhaps TRBD2 (5 bases). The CDR3 runs 16 residues. Germline assignment: CDR1 LGHDT and CDR2 YNNKEL (reference sequence). Trimming shortened V by 2 bases and J by 0 bases, and 12 bases separated the two germline ends. The CDR3 loop reads CASSQKYGGSTDTQYF. The CDR3, as DNA: TGTGCCAGCAGCCAAAAGTACGGAGGTAGCACAGATACGCAGTATTTT.

This clonotype was detected ten times or more. The V gene is TRBV28, the J gene TRBJ1-6; possible D gene TRBD1, 5 bases. Per the germline V gene, CDR1 is MDHEN and CDR2 is SYDVKM. The V gene lost 4 bases and the J gene lost 10 bases, with 17 bases spanning the gap. The CDR3 is made up of 15 amino acids. The CDR3 reads CASSWVATEGSPLHF. CDR3 coding DNA: TGTGCCAGCAGTTGGGTCGCGACAGAAGGCTCACCCCTCCACTTT.

The chain combines TRBV6-2 or TRBV6-3 with TRBJ2-1, with 12 bases aligning to TRBD1. The CDR3 length is 15 residues. The germline V gene has CDR1 MNHEY and CDR2 SVGEGT. With 7 bases clipped from V and 7 bases from J, the junction kept 8 bases outside the gene matches. The CDR3 sequence is CASMDGTGGLNEQFF. CDR3 nucleotides: TGTGCCAGCATGGACGGGACAGGGGGCTTAAATGAGCAGTTCTTC.

The V and J genes are TRBV20-1 and TRBJ2-2, with 7 bases lining up with TRBD1. The V gene end was trimmed by 3 bases and the J gene end by 3 bases; junction bases not matched to a gene: 7. This CDR3 spans 15 amino acids. CDR1 and CDR2 (germline): DFQATT, SNEGSKA (reference sequence). CDR3 nucleotides: TGCAGTGCTAGGGAACAGGGGCTATACACCGGGGAGCTGTTTTTT. Protein: CSAREQGLYTGELFF.

This clonotype was seen ten or more times. The rearrangement uses TRBV28 and TRBJ2-7, with a possible D match to TRBD1 (6 bases). CDR3 length: 13 residues. CDR1 is MDHEN, CDR2 SYDVKM, per germline. The V end was cut by 7 bases, the J end by 7 bases, with 17 bases between. CDR3 nucleotides: TGTGCCAGCACATACCAGGGGACGGGGGAGCAGTACTTC. Protein sequence: CASTYQGTGEQYF.

The CDR3 DNA sequence: TGTGCCAGCAGCCCTGACAGGGGGCAAGGAACTAATGAAAAACTGTTTTTT. It yields the protein CASSPDRGQGTNEKLFF. The chain is built from TRBV7-2 and TRBJ1-4; TRBD1 agrees at 10 bases. The CDR3 loop spans 17 amino acids. V lost 5 bases and J lost 1; bases outside the gene matches: 7. Germline loops: CDR1 SGHTA, CDR2 FQGNSA.

This clonotype appeared many times. The chain links TRBV2 to TRBJ2-2; D is unclear. The CDR3 is 14 residues long. V was trimmed by 1 base and J by 8 bases, leaving 11 bases between them. Per germline, CDR1 SNHLY and CDR2 FYNNEI. The CDR3: CASSEGTLGGELFF. In nucleotides, the CDR3 is TGTGCCAGCAGTGAAGGAACCCTTGGAGGGGAGCTGTTTTTT. The variable domain in full, completed from reference TRBV2 and TRBJ2-2, reads EPEVTQTPSHQVTQMGQEVILRCVPISNHLYFYWYRQILGQKVEFLVSFYNNEISEKSEIFDDQFSVERPDGSNFTLKIRSTKLEDSAMYFCASSEGTLGGELFFGEGSRLTVL.